This TCR beta chain was sequenced for a study of cytomegalovirus exposure and HLA in healthy donors. Study outcomes and limitations: There were several of the most significant clusters that appeared linked to common viral pathogens in a later analysis.

V lost 0 bases, J lost 3 bases, and 15 bases lay in between. The CDR3 spans 17 residues. Germline V gene sequence: CDR1 SGHNT, CDR2 YYREEE (reference sequence). A word on this clone: Its antigen remains unidentified.

Primers included in the PCR were 60 Vbeta and 13 Jbeta primers. The protocol was immunoSEQ multiplex PCR, while the TCRdb copy is restricted to in-frame clones and leaves out a portion. This table has 200,000 to 250,000 clones, 75% to 90% appearing once. This sequence originates from a boy younger than 10 in good health and CMV-seronegative. The sequenced sample was PBMCs. The chain couples TRBV5-4 to TRBJ2-2, with a possible D match to TRBD1 (5 bases). The CDR3 here is CASSLAFGATYTGELFF. In nucleotides, the CDR3 is TGTGCCAGCAGCTTGGCCTTTGGGGCGACCTACACCGGGGAGCTGTTTTTT.